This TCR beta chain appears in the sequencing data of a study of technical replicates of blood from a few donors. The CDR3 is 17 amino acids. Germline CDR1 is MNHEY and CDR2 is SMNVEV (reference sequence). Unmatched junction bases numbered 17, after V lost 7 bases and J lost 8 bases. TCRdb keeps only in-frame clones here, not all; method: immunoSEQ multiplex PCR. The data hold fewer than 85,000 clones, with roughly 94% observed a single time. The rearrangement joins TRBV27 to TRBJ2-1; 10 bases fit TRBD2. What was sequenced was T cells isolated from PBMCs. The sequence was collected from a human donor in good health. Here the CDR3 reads CASTPQFSSGRVDEQFF. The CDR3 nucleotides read TGTGCCAGCACTCCCCAATTTTCCAGCGGGAGGGTTGATGAGCAGTTCTTC.